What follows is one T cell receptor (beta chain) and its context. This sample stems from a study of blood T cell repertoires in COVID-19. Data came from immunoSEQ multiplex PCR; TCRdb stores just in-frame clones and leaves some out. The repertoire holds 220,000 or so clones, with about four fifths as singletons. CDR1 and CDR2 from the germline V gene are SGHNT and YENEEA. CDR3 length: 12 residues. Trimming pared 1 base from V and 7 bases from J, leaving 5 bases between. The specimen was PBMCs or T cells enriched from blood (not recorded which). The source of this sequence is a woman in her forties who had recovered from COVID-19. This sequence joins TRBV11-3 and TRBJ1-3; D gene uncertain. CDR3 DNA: TGTGCCAGCAGCTTAGCCCAGAACACCATATATTTT. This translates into CASSLAQNTIYF.